Listed here is a single T cell receptor (beta chain). Its antigen is currently unknown. This record belongs to a study of CD8 T cells in Susac syndrome. General study findings and limits: The study recognized that the number of individuals in its TCR sequencing and HLA analysis was relatively small.

The CDR3 has 17 residues. The germline V gene encodes CDR1 MNHEY and CDR2 SVGAGI. With 0 bases clipped from V and 1 base from J, the junction kept 7 bases outside the gene matches. Healthy donors constituted the controls, which were matched for age and sex. RNA was extracted with the RNeasy kit, and a quantity of roughly 0.45 to 1 ug was reverse transcribed using random hexamers. Via MiXCR, TCRdb re-called the immunoSEQ multiplex PCR reads, giving one row per CDR3 protein. The sample records 90,000 to 150,000 distinct CDR3 sequences, roughly 94% being singletons. The sequenced sample was CD4+ T cells from PBMCs. The clonotype originates from a human donor in good health. This chain uses TRBV6-5 with TRBJ2-7; 9 bases are a match to TRBD2. CDR3 in amino acids: CASSYSRASGTSYEQYF. DNA of the CDR3: TGTGCCAGCAGTTACTCGAGGGCTAGCGGGACGTCCTACGAGCAGTACTTC.